This T cell receptor (beta chain) stems from a study of Ad26.COV2.S vaccination and SARS-CoV-2 variants. In the study overall: As a participant in COV1001, the donor was in the Ad26.COV2.S trial arm. Donor got 5x10^10 or 1x10^11 viral particles of Ad26.COV2.S. General study results and limits: People who got the vaccine or the placebo had similar non-spike TCR breadth.

The treatment is: some 20 received Ad26.COV2.S at low or high dose, single or two shots; five or six received placebo; per-sample allocation not given. Sample collection was performed on day 63 after the first vaccine or placebo injection. A word on this clone: Its target is not known.

TCRdb keeps only in-frame clones here, not all; method: immunoSEQ multiplex PCR. The sample holds 380,000 or so clones, about 80% seen once. The material sequenced was peripheral blood, taken in a trial of Ad26.COV2.S vaccine versus placebo. The clonotype comes from a person aged 18-65 years who received the Ad26.COV2.S COVID-19 vaccine or a placebo.

CDR3 loop: CASRPPGVAGANVLTF. As DNA, the CDR3 is TGTGCCAGCAGGCCTCCCGGAGTAGCCGGGGCCAACGTCCTGACTTTC. The chain joins TRBV2 to TRBJ2-6; D remains unclear. Trimming took off 6 bases at V and 4 bases at J, with 16 bases between the two ends. The CDR3 is 16 residues long. Germline V gives CDR1 SNHLY, CDR2 FYNNEI.